This T cell receptor beta chain was identified during a study of T cells in Graves' hyperthyroidism and ophthalmopathy. Trimming pared 3 bases from V and 2 bases from J, leaving 9 bases between. There are 14 residues in the CDR3. Using RNA transcripts as the source, TCR beta CDR3 regions were amplified. TCR CDR3 underwent first-round RT-PCR with the HTBI primer set. Each CDR3 protein gets one entry after TCRdb re-called the multiplex PCR reads with MiXCR. The sample shows approximately 600,000 distinct CDR3 sequences, approximately 14% of them seen only once. Findings and caveats of the study: Median prediction lead before ophthalmopathy onset was six to eight months with the model.

There are a few counts of this clonotype. No antigen is known for it. Since a much larger clone is just one base distant, this may be a read error. This receptor was taken from a woman aged 40 to 49 with Graves' ophthalmopathy. The chain carries TRBV12-3 or TRBV12-4 and TRBJ2-3; D call uncertain. Sample: blood. The CDR3 DNA reads as TGTGCCAGCAGTTTGTGGGGAATCACAGATACGCAGTATTTT. Translating it yields CASSLWGITDTQYF.